This TCR beta chain was recorded in a study of cytotoxic CD8 clonotypes in ibrutinib-treated CLL. Overall study: On average, around 85,000 productive rearrangements and just over 250,000 productive templates per sample.

V was pared by 6 bases and J by 2 bases, with 3 bases of the junction left unmatched. The CDR3 contains 14 residues. Germline V gene sequence: CDR1 MNHEY, CDR2 SVGAGI. As concerns this clone: What it binds is unknown.

Clones were read by immunoSEQ multiplex PCR, and TCRdb kept only the in-frame ones, dropping some. This sample carries about 200,000 clones, approximately 70% of them seen once, and the ten largest clones take about 6%. Overall study results and limits: There were differences in sampling times between sustained-remission and progressing patients.

Material: PBMCs, obtained after 12 months of ibrutinib treatment. This chain links TRBV6-5 with TRBJ1-5; 8 bases agree with TRBD1. The clonotype was recovered from a human donor with chronic lymphocytic leukemia. The CDR3 DNA is TGTGCCAGCAGGCCGGGACAGGGCAATCAGCCCCAGCATTTT. Its protein product is CASRPGQGNQPQHF.